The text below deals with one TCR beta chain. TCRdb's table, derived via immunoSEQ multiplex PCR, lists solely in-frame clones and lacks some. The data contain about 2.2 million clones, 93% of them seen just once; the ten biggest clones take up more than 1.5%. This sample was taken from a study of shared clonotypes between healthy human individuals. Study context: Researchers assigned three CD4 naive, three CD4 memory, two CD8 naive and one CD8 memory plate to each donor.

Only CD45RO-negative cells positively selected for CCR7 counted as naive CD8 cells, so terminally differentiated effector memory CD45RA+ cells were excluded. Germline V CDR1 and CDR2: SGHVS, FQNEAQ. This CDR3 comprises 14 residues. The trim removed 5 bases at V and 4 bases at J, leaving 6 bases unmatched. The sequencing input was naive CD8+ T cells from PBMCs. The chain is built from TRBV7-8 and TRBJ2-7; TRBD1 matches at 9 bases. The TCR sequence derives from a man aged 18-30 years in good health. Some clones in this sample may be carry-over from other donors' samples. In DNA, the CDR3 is TGTGCCAGCAGCACTGGGACAGGGATTTACGAGCAGTACTTC. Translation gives CASSTGTGIYEQYF.